The clone carrying this TCR beta chain was seen only a few times. The record originates from a study of OX40 agonist ivuxolimab in advanced cancers. Trimming removed 5 bases at V and 6 bases at J, with 11 bases between. Germline lookup yields CDR1 MDHEN and CDR2 SYDVKM. The CDR3 has 13 residues. Sequenced by immunoSEQ multiplex PCR; TCRdb stores in-frame clones only, minus some. The data contain 81,000 or so clones, about 88% of them singletons. The sequencing used CD4+ or CD8+ T cells sorted from blood, collected in a trial of the OX40 agonist ivuxolimab. The V gene is TRBV28, the J gene TRBJ1-5, with TRBD1 as a possible D gene (5 bases). This clonotype was sampled from an adult with an advanced solid tumor such as melanoma, head and neck, liver or kidney cancer. CDR3 DNA sequence: TGTGCCAGCAGTCTATCCGGGACTCAGCCCCAGCATTTT. Protein: CASSLSGTQPQHF. Using reference TRBV28 and TRBJ1-5 for the parts outside the CDR3, the full variable domain is DVKVTQSSRYLVKRTGEKVFLECVQDMDHENMFWYRQDPGLGLRLIYFSYDVKMKEKGDIPEGYSVSREKKERFSLILESASTNQTSMYLCASSLSGTQPQHFGDGTRLSIL.